This TCR beta chain is drawn from a study of blood T cell repertoires in COVID-19. This CDR3 has 14 amino acids. The germline gives CDR1 LNHDA, CDR2 SQIVND (reference sequence). With 5 bases removed from V and 4 bases from J, the gap between germline ends came to 14 bases. In the study's own analysis: Amplification with reference gene primers provided the estimates of nucleated cell counts. TCRdb's copy holds only in-frame clones and misses some; the assay was immunoSEQ multiplex PCR. The V and J calls and clone size are taken from that table; D and trimming were inferred from the DNA. The table includes about 130,000 clones, 88% detected once.

The TCR originated in a man in his fifties or sixties with acute or convalescent COVID-19. What was sequenced was peripheral blood. This chain connects TRBV19 to TRBJ1-2, with D possibly being TRBD1 (5 bases). CDR3 nucleotides: TGTGCCAGTAGTTCGACGGCTCAGGGCTATGGCTACACCTTC. Translation: CASSSTAQGYGYTF.